What follows describes a single T cell receptor beta chain. Its antigen is currently unknown. TCRdb re-called the 5' RACE reads and gives one entry per CDR3 protein, without DNA. Its listing shows 400,000 to 500,000 distinct CDR3 sequences. CDR3 length equals 15 residues. Germline V CDR1 and CDR2: MNHEY, SMNVEV (reference sequence). The data belong to a study of monozygotic twins with inflammatory bowel disease. Study results and caveats: Repertoire similarity did not separate concordant from discordant twins, possibly from limited power.

This clonotype was sampled from a human donor with ulcerative colitis or Crohn's disease, or a healthy co-twin of an affected twin (not recorded which). The sequenced material came from blood. V usage is TRBV27 and J usage is TRBJ2-7; TCRdb calls TRBD2, which cannot be checked without DNA. CDR3 sequence reads: CATGRTSGTSYEQYF.